The 29 T cell receptor beta chains below were found in one sample sequenced in a study of blood T cell repertoires in COVID-19. Clones were sequenced by immunoSEQ multiplex PCR, and TCRdb holds only the in-frame ones, with some missing. In the table there are around 150,000 clones, 87% of which are singletons. Input material: peripheral blood. The receptors shown here come from a woman in her sixties or seventies who had recovered from COVID-19.

V and J are TRBV19 and TRBJ1-5; 7 nucleotides agree with TRBD1. Trimming removed 7 bases from V and 2 bases from J; junction bases left unmatched: 8. Per germline, CDR1 LNHDA and CDR2 SQIVND (reference sequence). The length of the CDR3 is 15 residues. This CDR3 reads CASTRGGAGNQPQHF. Here the CDR3 DNA reads TGTGCCAGTACCAGAGGGGGCGCGGGCAATCAGCCCCAGCATTTT. The whole variable domain, remainder taken from reference TRBV19 and TRBJ1-5, is DGGITQSPKYLFRKEGQNVTLSCEQNLNHDAMYWYRQDPGQGLRLIYYSQIVNDFQKGDIAEGYSVSREKKESFPLTVTSAQKNPTAFYLCASTRGGAGNQPQHFGDGTRLSIL.

This chain uses TRBV6-2 or TRBV6-3 with TRBJ1-1; D is unresolved. Trimming shortened V by 5 bases and J by 2 bases, and 6 bases separated the two germline ends. From germline, CDR1 is MNHEY and CDR2 SVGEGT. The CDR3 sequence is 12 residues long. The CDR3 DNA sequence: TGTGCCAGCAGTCTTGTCAACACTGAAGCTTTCTTT. Its translation: CASSLVNTEAFF.

The V gene is TRBV4-1, the J gene TRBJ2-5; 8 positions agree with TRBD1. V was pared by 0 bases and J by 5 bases, with 5 bases of the junction left unmatched. Germline-derived CDR1 and CDR2 are MGHRA and YSYEKL. CDR3 length equals 15 residues. The CDR3 sequence is CASSQEGQGGETQYF. The DNA for the CDR3 is TGCGCCAGCAGCCAAGAAGGACAGGGTGGGGAGACCCAGTACTTC.

V gene TRBV5-1 combines with J gene TRBJ2-5, with 10 bases that match TRBD2. The V gene's germline CDR1 is SGHRS and CDR2 YFSETQ. The junction had 13 bases not matched to a gene; V was cut back by 6 bases and J by 5 bases. The length of the CDR3 is 16 residues. The CDR3 spells CASIKSPGLASETQYF. CDR3 DNA: TGCGCCAGCATCAAGTCCCCGGGACTAGCGTCCGAGACCCAGTACTTC.

The CDR3 bases are TGTGCCAGCAGCTCCGCCGCGGCGGGGCGAAACAATGAGCAGTTCTTC. Protein product: CASSSAAAGRNNEQFF. J is TRBJ2-1 and V is TRBV7-3; D is possibly TRBD2 (6 bases). The length of the CDR3 is 16 residues. The germline V gene has CDR1 SGHTA and CDR2 FQGTGA. The V end lost 4 bases, the J end lost 5 bases, and 18 bases lay between the germline ends.

The chain couples TRBV7-2 to TRBJ2-5; 9 bases map to TRBD2. The CDR3 runs 15 residues. Germline CDR1 and CDR2: SGHTA and FQGNSA. V dropped 3 bases and J dropped 1; count of bases not matched to a gene: 3. The CDR3 spells CASSFQRGAQETQYF. In nucleotides, the CDR3 is TGTGCCAGCAGCTTCCAGCGGGGGGCCCAAGAGACCCAGTACTTC.

The chain uses TRBV5-1 and TRBJ2-2, with 7 bases fitting TRBD1. The CDR3 covers 13 residues. Germline V gives CDR1 SGHRS, CDR2 YFSETQ. Unmatched junction bases numbered 5, after V lost 3 bases and J lost 9 bases. Here the CDR3 DNA reads TGCGCCAGCAGCTACGACAGGGACCGGGAGCTGTTTTTT. The encoded protein is CASSYDRDRELFF.

V usage is TRBV18 and J usage is TRBJ1-5; 11 positions match TRBD1. The CDR3 spans 16 residues. Looked up from germline, CDR1 is KGHSH and CDR2 is LQKENI. After removal of 6 bases from V and 4 bases from J, the junction contained 8 bases not matched to a gene. In DNA form, the CDR3 reads TGTGCCAGCTCTTTTGGACAGGGGGCGCGAAATCAGCCCCAGCATTTT. This translates into CASSFGQGARNQPQHF.

The rearrangement uses TRBV7-2 and TRBJ2-5; 7 positions match TRBD2. J gave up 5 bases and V 4 bases, and 7 bases lay outside the gene matches. The germline gives CDR1 SGHTA, CDR2 FQGNSA. The CDR3 totals 14 residues. Here the CDR3 DNA reads TGTGCCAGCAGCTCGCAGCGGGGATTGGAGACCCAGTACTTC. It is translated as CASSSQRGLETQYF.

The CDR3 nucleotides are TGCGCCAGCAGCCAAAGGCTCGGGCAGCGCAGGGATGAGCAGTTCTTC. It codes for CASSQRLGQRRDEQFF. The rearrangement joins TRBV4-1 to TRBJ2-1; tentative D call: TRBD1 (5 bases). CDR3 size: 16 residues. CDR1 MGHRA and CDR2 YSYEKL come from the germline V gene. Trimming left V 2 bases short and J 8 bases short, with 19 bases between.

The chain uses TRBV11-3 and TRBJ2-1, with a weak D call TRBD1 (6 bases). There are 13 residues in the CDR3. V was trimmed by 1 base and J by 10 bases, leaving 11 bases between them. CDR1 is SGHNT and CDR2 is YENEEA in the germline V gene. As DNA, the CDR3 is TGTGCCAGCAGCTTAGGACAGGACAGCGAGCAGTTCTTC. Its protein is CASSLGQDSEQFF.

In DNA, the CDR3 is TGTGCCAGCAGTTTATTCAGTATAGGACAGGGGGGCTACGAGCAGTACTTC. Translating gives CASSLFSIGQGGYEQYF. This chain connects TRBV27 to TRBJ2-7; 10 positions agree with TRBD1. The germline gives CDR1 MNHEY, CDR2 SMNVEV (reference sequence). V was clipped by 1 base and J by 3 bases; unmatched bases: 9. The length of the CDR3 is 17 residues.

The rearrangement uses TRBV28 and TRBJ2-3; possibly TRBD1 for D (5 bases). Germline CDR1 is MDHEN and CDR2 is SYDVKM. V lost 6 bases and J lost 1, with 14 bases in between. CDR3 size: 15 residues. CDR3 protein: CASSPIRVGTDTQYF. The CDR3 coding sequence is TGTGCCAGCAGCCCCATCAGGGTCGGCACAGATACGCAGTATTTT. Together with reference TRBV28 and TRBJ2-3, the CDR3 gives the full variable domain: DVKVTQSSRYLVKRTGEKVFLECVQDMDHENMFWYRQDPGLGLRLIYFSYDVKMKEKGDIPEGYSVSREKKERFSLILESASTNQTSMYLCASSPIRVGTDTQYFGPGTRLTVL.

This clone has only a few counts. The chain joins TRBV3-1 (or the pseudogene TRBV3-2) to TRBJ1-4; 11 bases match TRBD1. Trimming at V came to 1 base and at J to 3 bases, leaving 4 bases not matched to a gene. Germline lookup yields CDR1 LGHDT and CDR2 YNNKEL (reference sequence). This CDR3 is built from 17 residues. CDR3 DNA sequence: TGTGCCAGCAGCCAAGGGACAGGGGGCGCGTCTAATGAAAAACTGTTTTTT. The encoded protein is CASSQGTGGASNEKLFF.

This chain uses TRBV4-1 with TRBJ2-2; D is possibly TRBD1 (5 bases). Trimming took off 1 base at V and 4 bases at J, with 13 bases between the two ends. Germline V lookup: CDR1 MGHRA, CDR2 YSYEKL. The CDR3 contains 16 residues. CDR3 amino acids: CASSQVFGQGTGELFF. The CDR3 nucleotides are TGCGCCAGCAGCCAAGTTTTCGGGCAGGGCACCGGGGAGCTGTTTTTT.

J is TRBJ1-1 and V is TRBV7-9; 7 bases match TRBD1. The V gene's germline CDR1 is SEHNR and CDR2 FQNEAQ (reference sequence). The CDR3 extends over 16 amino acids. V was clipped by 1 base and J by 3 bases; unmatched bases: 8. As DNA, the CDR3 is TGTGCCAGCAGCTTAGGCCTCGGGACAGTAGACACTGAAGCTTTCTTT. It is translated as CASSLGLGTVDTEAFF.

CDR3 sequence reads: CASSPPSDQETQYF. The CDR3 DNA reads TGTGCCAGCAGTCCTCCTAGCGACCAAGAGACCCAGTACTTC. The V gene is TRBV6-5, the J gene TRBJ2-5, with D possibly TRBD2 on 6 matching bases. V was pared by 5 bases and J by 0 bases, with 10 bases between. The CDR3 length is 14 residues. CDR1 MNHEY and CDR2 SVGAGI come from the germline V gene.

The chain couples TRBV9 to TRBJ2-1, with 11 positions matching TRBD2. The V gene end was trimmed by 2 bases and the J gene end by 7 bases; junction bases not matched to a gene: 5. The germline CDR1 and CDR2 sequences are SGDLS and YYNGEE. There are 15 residues in the CDR3. DNA for the CDR3: TGTGCCAGCAGCGTGTCTAGCGGGGGGCTGAATGAGCAGTTCTTC. Translated, it gives CASSVSSGGLNEQFF.

This clone was seen a single time. CDR3 nucleotide sequence: TGTGCCAGCAGCTTAAACAGTGACGAGCAGTACTTC. It is translated as CASSLNSDEQYF. V gene TRBV7-9 combines with J gene TRBJ2-7; D ambiguous. The V end lost 2 bases, the J end lost 5 bases, and 7 bases lay between the germline ends. CDR3 length: 12 amino acids. Germline V gives CDR1 SEHNR, CDR2 FQNEAQ (reference sequence). Filled out from reference TRBV7-9 and TRBJ2-7, the complete variable domain reads DTGVSQNPRHKITKRGQNVTFRCDPISEHNRLYWYRQTLGQGPEFLTYFQNEAQLEKSRLLSDRFSAERPKGSFSTLEIQRTEQGDSAMYLCASSLNSDEQYFGPGTRLTVT.

CDR3 protein: CASSGQGRETQYF. The CDR3 DNA reads as TGTGCCAGCAGTGGGCAGGGTCGGGAGACCCAGTACTTC. The chain employs TRBV2 and TRBJ2-5; possible D gene TRBD1, 5 bases. V was cut by 4 bases and J by 5 bases, with 11 bases left in between. The CDR3 runs to 13 residues. CDR1 is SNHLY and CDR2 is FYNNEI in the germline V gene.

The chain has TRBV10-2 and TRBJ2-3, with TRBD2 matching 7 bases. V gave up 3 bases and J gave up 1 base; unmatched junction bases: 4. Germline lookup yields CDR1 WSHSY and CDR2 SAAADI. The CDR3 length is 15 residues. CDR3 sequence reads: CASSDRGVGTDTQYF. The CDR3 DNA follows: TGCGCCAGCAGTGACCGGGGGGTGGGCACAGATACGCAGTATTTT.

V and J are TRBV11-1 and TRBJ2-5, with 10 bases aligning to TRBD1. The CDR3 loop spans 14 amino acids. Germline CDR1 and CDR2: SGHAT and FQDESV (reference sequence). V shed 5 bases and J 3 bases; nucleotides not matched to a gene: 3. In nucleotides, the CDR3 is TGTGCCAGCAGCCCGGGACAGGGGAAAGAGACCCAGTACTTC. Residues: CASSPGQGKETQYF.

The V call is TRBV24-1, the J call TRBJ2-2; 13 bases fit TRBD2. Losses at the gene ends were 7 bases for V and 5 bases for J; bases not matched to a gene: 0. The germline V gene encodes CDR1 KGHDR and CDR2 SFDVKD. There are 14 residues in the CDR3. For the CDR3, the DNA is TGTGCCACCAGGGGACTAGCGGGGACCGGGGAGCTGTTTTTT. It is translated as CATRGLAGTGELFF.

This rearrangement joins TRBV3-1 (or the pseudogene TRBV3-2) to TRBJ2-7; possible D gene TRBD1, 6 bases. The CDR3 runs 15 residues. CDR1 is LGHDT and CDR2 is YNNKEL in the germline V gene (reference sequence). The V end was cut by 4 bases, the J end by 5 bases, with 18 bases between. This chain's CDR3 is CASSRAQGLVDEQYF. The CDR3, as DNA: TGTGCCAGCAGCCGAGCACAGGGTCTTGTCGACGAGCAGTACTTC.

CDR3 nucleotides: TGCGCCAGCAGCCCGGGGAGTTATACAGGGGGCTATGGCTACACCTTC. Residues: CASSPGSYTGGYGYTF. The chain employs TRBV4-1 and TRBJ1-2, with 8 bases identical to TRBD1. J lost 4 bases, V lost 4 bases, and 11 bases had no gene match. This CDR3 has 16 residues. In germline, CDR1 is MGHRA, CDR2 YSYEKL.

This chain uses TRBV5-1 with TRBJ2-5; D may be TRBD2 (6 bases). The CDR3 spans 15 residues. The germline V gene has CDR1 SGHRS and CDR2 YFSETQ. The V gene lost 0 bases and the J gene lost 4 bases, with 13 bases spanning the gap. The CDR3, as DNA: TGCGCCAGCAGCTTGGACCCTGGAGGGGCAGAGACCCAGTACTTC. Its protein is CASSLDPGGAETQYF.

As for this clone: In the same sample, other DNA sequences code for this CDR3. J is TRBJ2-7 and V is TRBV15; D call uncertain. V lost 1 base to trimming and J lost 0 bases, with 7 bases between them. Germline CDR1 is LNHNV and CDR2 is YYDKDF (reference sequence). CDR3 size: 14 residues. As DNA, the CDR3 is TGTGCCACCAGCAGAGGAGGAAGCTCCTACGAGCAGTACTTC. Its protein product is CATSRGGSSYEQYF.

The chain joins TRBV10-1 to TRBJ2-2; 8 nucleotides agree with TRBD2. This CDR3 has 14 amino acids. V was clipped by 10 bases and J by 6 bases; unmatched bases: 10. Germline V gene sequence: CDR1 WNHNN, CDR2 SYGVQD (reference sequence). CDR3 region: CATTAGTRAGELFF. DNA for the CDR3: TGCGCCACCACGGCCGGGACTAGGGCCGGGGAGCTGTTTTTT.

This clone showed up just a few times. In nucleotides, the CDR3 is TGTGCCAGCTCACCACAGGAGGCTATGAACACTGAAGCTTTCTTT. Its translation is CASSPQEAMNTEAFF. V usage is TRBV18 and J usage is TRBJ1-1; D is uncertain. The CDR3 is 15 residues long. CDR1 is KGHSH and CDR2 is LQKENI in the germline V gene. V lost 1 base and J 0 bases, leaving 9 bases between the germline ends.